Below, 2 T cell receptor beta chains from the same sample are listed, as sequenced in a study of neurological immune-mediated disorders. The time point was: longitudinal time-point 3. TCRdb reanalysed the 5' RACE reads using MiXCR and keeps one entry per CDR3 protein. Of roughly 48,000 distinct CDR3 sequences listed, roughly 12% are singletons. The sample taken for sequencing was PBMCs. The receptors derive from a male donor with HTLV-1-associated myelopathy (HAM/TSP).

This clonotype was counted ten times or more. The chain is built from TRBV7-9 and TRBJ2-3; D is perhaps TRBD1 or TRBD2 (6 bases each). Germline CDR1 SEHNR, CDR2 FQNEAQ (reference sequence). The CDR3 spans 17 residues. Deletions cut 2 bases from V and 1 base from J, with 16 bases between. The CDR3 loop is CASSLKAAGHGTDTQYF. CDR3 in DNA: TGTGCCAGCAGCTTAAAGGCGGCGGGACACGGCACAGATACGCAGTATTTT.

This clonotype was seen ten or more times. This chain links TRBV12-3 or TRBV12-4 with TRBJ1-1; D is perhaps TRBD1 (5 bases). The CDR3 length is 13 residues. Trimming cost V 4 bases and J 4 bases, with 10 bases left between them. The CDR3 nucleotides are TGTGCCAGCAGTTCAGGGATGAGCACTGAAGCTTTCTTT. Translating it yields CASSSGMSTEAFF.